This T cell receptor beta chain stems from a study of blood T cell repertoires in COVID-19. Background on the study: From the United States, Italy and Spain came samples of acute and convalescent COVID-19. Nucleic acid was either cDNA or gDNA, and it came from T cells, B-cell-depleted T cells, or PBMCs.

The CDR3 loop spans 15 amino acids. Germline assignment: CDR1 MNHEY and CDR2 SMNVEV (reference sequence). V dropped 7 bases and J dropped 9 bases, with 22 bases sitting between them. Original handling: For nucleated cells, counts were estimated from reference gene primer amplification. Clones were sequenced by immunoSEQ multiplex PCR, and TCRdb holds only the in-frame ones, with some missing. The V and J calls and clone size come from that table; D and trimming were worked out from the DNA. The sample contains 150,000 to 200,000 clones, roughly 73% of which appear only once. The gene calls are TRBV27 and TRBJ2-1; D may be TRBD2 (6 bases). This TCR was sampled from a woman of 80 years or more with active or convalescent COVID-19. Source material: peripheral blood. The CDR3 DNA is TGTGCCAGCACCCTAGAATGGAGGGGTTTTGGTGAGCAGTTCTTC. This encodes CASTLEWRGFGEQFF.